One sample yielded the 24 T cell receptor beta chains listed below, sequenced in a study of shared clonotypes between healthy human individuals. Sequencing was performed with immunoSEQ multiplex PCR; in TCRdb, only in-frame clones are kept and a portion is missing. The data show approximately 2.1 million clones, 93% seen once. The sample consisted of naive CD4+ T cells from PBMCs. Subset meaning: CD45RA+ positively selected. The receptors here all came from a man younger than 35 in good health. Some clones in this sample may be carry-over from other donors' samples.

This clone was detected a few times. The gene calls are TRBV7-9 and TRBJ2-7; 9 bases agree with TRBD1. Germline-derived CDR1 and CDR2 are SEHNR and FQNEAQ (reference sequence). The length of the CDR3 is 15 residues. With V trimmed by 1 base and J by 12 bases, 13 bases remained unmatched. CDR3 DNA: TGTGCCAGCAGCTTAGATGACAGGGGGAGACGCGAGACGTACTTC. Translating it yields CASSLDDRGRRETYF.

The chain uses TRBV28 and TRBJ1-5; unclear D gene. The CDR3 runs to 17 residues. The germline gives CDR1 MDHEN, CDR2 SYDVKM. V was cut by 3 bases and J by 4 bases, with 19 bases left in between. CDR3 nucleotides: TGTGCCAGCAGTTTTGTATCAGGTCCTCAAATGAATCAGCCCCAGCATTTT. Residues: CASSFVSGPQMNQPQHF.

V gene TRBV20-1 combines with J gene TRBJ1-2; D is uncertain. CDR3 length: 11 residues. Germline CDR1 and CDR2: DFQATT and SNEGSKA (reference sequence). Deletions cut 4 bases from V and 6 bases from J, with 9 bases between. The CDR3 DNA is TGCAGTGCTACGTACAAGGATGGCTACACCTTC. Its protein product is CSATYKDGYTF.

This chain's CDR3 is CASSLWLEGGYNEQFF. The CDR3 coding sequence is TGTGCCAGCAGTTTATGGCTGGAAGGGGGTTACAATGAGCAGTTCTTC. The chain carries TRBV28 and TRBJ2-1, with TRBD1 as a possible D gene (6 bases). This CDR3 spans 16 amino acids. V shed 0 bases and J shed 4 bases, with 13 bases lying between them. CDR1 is MDHEN and CDR2 is SYDVKM in the germline V gene.

As to this clone: The sample holds other DNA sequences that translate to the same CDR3. This chain connects TRBV6-5 to TRBJ2-5; unclear D gene. V lost 6 bases and J 3 bases, leaving 5 bases between the germline ends. Germline V gene lookup returns CDR1 MNHEY and CDR2 SVGAGI. There are 11 residues in the CDR3. In DNA form, the CDR3 reads TGTGCCAGCAGCCTCGAAGAGACCCAGTACTTC. Protein sequence: CASSLEETQYF.

The J gene is TRBJ1-1, the V gene TRBV18; 7 bases line up with TRBD1. From germline, CDR1 is KGHSH and CDR2 LQKENI. The V segment lost 3 bases and the J segment 2 bases; nucleotides outside the gene matches: 6. CDR3 length equals 15 residues. CDR3 amino acids: CASSPRDSPNTEAFF. CDR3 DNA: TGTGCCAGCTCACCCCGGGACAGCCCAAACACTGAAGCTTTCTTT.

The J gene is TRBJ2-7, the V gene TRBV28; a weak D match, TRBD1 (5 bases). V lost 6 bases to trimming and J lost 4 bases, with 7 bases between them. Germline-derived CDR1 and CDR2 are MDHEN and SYDVKM. This CDR3 region has 11 residues. The CDR3 DNA is TGTGCCAGCAGAGCAGGGTACGAGCAGTACTTC. This codes for CASRAGYEQYF.

Notes on this clone: Distinct nucleotide sequences in the sample also encode this CDR3. The chain employs TRBV9 and TRBJ2-3, with no clear D. V was clipped by 0 bases and J by 2 bases, with 4 bases between them. CDR1 SGDLS and CDR2 YYNGEE come from the germline V gene. The CDR3 extends over 13 amino acids. The chain's CDR3 is CASSVANTDTQYF. DNA of the CDR3: TGTGCCAGCAGCGTAGCAAACACAGATACGCAGTATTTT.

The chain links TRBV15 to TRBJ2-7; 9 bases agree with TRBD2. This CDR3 comprises 16 residues. CDR1 is LNHNV, CDR2 YYDKDF, per germline (reference sequence). J was trimmed by 1 base and V by 0 bases; bases with no gene match: 4. The CDR3 DNA reads as TGTGCCACCAGCAGAGATACCCTAGCGGGGTCCTACGAGCAGTACTTC. Its translation is CATSRDTLAGSYEQYF.

The chain combines TRBV7-3 with TRBJ2-1, with 8 bases fitting TRBD2. Germline trimming cut 4 bases from V and 4 bases from J; bases unmatched to any gene: 6. Germline V gene data show CDR1 as SGHTA and CDR2 as FQGTGA. The CDR3 runs 15 residues. CDR3 region: CASSSGLALYNEQFF. CDR3 nucleotides: TGTGCCAGCAGCTCCGGACTAGCCTTATACAATGAGCAGTTCTTC.

This chain links TRBV4-3 with TRBJ2-1; the match to TRBD2 covers 8 bases. J lost 3 bases, V lost 0 bases, and 4 bases had no gene match. Germline CDR1 is LGHNA and CDR2 is YSLEER. This CDR3 has 16 residues. This chain's CDR3 is CASSQDKTSGYNEQFF. CDR3 in DNA: TGCGCCAGCAGCCAAGATAAAACTAGCGGCTACAATGAGCAGTTCTTC.

This chain connects TRBV6-5 to TRBJ1-2; TRBD1 matches 7 bases. V lost 7 bases to trimming and J lost 7 bases; unmatched junction nucleotides: 9. The CDR3 is 13 residues long. Germline V gene data show CDR1 as MNHEY and CDR2 as SVGAGI. CDR3 DNA sequence: TGTGCCAGCACCGCGACAGGGTCGGGTGGCTACACCTTC. Protein product: CASTATGSGGYTF.

The chain is built from TRBV10-1 and TRBJ2-2; a weak D match, TRBD1 (5 bases). In germline, CDR1 is WNHNN, CDR2 SYGVQD (reference sequence). Trimming removed 5 bases at V and 1 base at J, with 5 bases between. The CDR3 spans 13 residues. This CDR3 is CASSTGNTGELFF. CDR3 coding DNA: TGCGCCAGCAGTACAGGGAACACCGGGGAGCTGTTTTTT.

This chain joins TRBV5-6 and TRBJ1-5, with 10 nucleotides matching TRBD1. CDR3 length: 16 amino acids. From germline, CDR1 is SGHDT and CDR2 YYEEEE. The V and J ends lost 2 bases and 2 bases, in that order; junction bases with no gene match: 4. CDR3 in amino acids: CASSLRQGAGNQPQHF. DNA of the CDR3: TGTGCCAGCAGCTTACGACAGGGGGCGGGCAATCAGCCCCAGCATTTT.

About this clone itself: Other DNA sequences of this sample code for an identical CDR3. The chain recombines TRBV19 with TRBJ2-7; 8 nucleotides match TRBD2. CDR3 length equals 14 residues. The trim removed 5 bases at V and 2 bases at J, leaving 5 bases unmatched. Germline loops: CDR1 LNHDA, CDR2 SQIVND (reference sequence). Here the CDR3 DNA reads TGTGCCAGTAGTCCTAGTAGCGGGACCTACGAGCAGTACTTC. Protein: CASSPSSGTYEQYF. The entire variable domain, with the rest obtained from reference TRBV19 and TRBJ2-7, is as follows: DGGITQSPKYLFRKEGQNVTLSCEQNLNHDAMYWYRQDPGQGLRLIYYSQIVNDFQKGDIAEGYSVSREKKESFPLTVTSAQKNPTAFYLCASSPSSGTYEQYFGPGTRLTVT.

The V gene is TRBV28, the J gene TRBJ1-1, with D perhaps matching TRBD1 (5 bases). V was cut by 7 bases and J by 5 bases, with 17 bases left in between. Per germline, CDR1 MDHEN and CDR2 SYDVKM. The CDR3 extends over 14 amino acids. CDR3 coding DNA: TGTGCCAGCACCCGGCGGGGGGGAGGGACTGAAGCTTTCTTT. Its protein product is CASTRRGGGTEAFF.

The rearrangement joins TRBV15 to TRBJ2-3; the D is unclear. The CDR3 has 15 amino acids. Germline V gene lookup returns CDR1 LNHNV and CDR2 YYDKDF (reference sequence). Trimming shortened V by 6 bases and J by 5 bases, and 18 bases separated the two germline ends. CDR3 sequence (DNA): TGTGCCACCAGGGCCGTCGTTCGTGGGTTAGATACGCAGTATTTT. Its protein product is CATRAVVRGLDTQYF. Drawing the rest from reference TRBV15 and TRBJ2-3, the complete variable domain is DAMVIQNPRYQVTQFGKPVTLSCSQTLNHNVMYWYQQKSSQAPKLLFHYYDKDFNNEADTPDNFQSRRPNTSFCFLDIRSPGLGDTAMYLCATRAVVRGLDTQYFGPGTRLTVL.

The chain's CDR3 is CASSIAISNQPQHF. The CDR3 DNA reads TGTGCCAGTAGTATTGCCATTAGCAATCAGCCCCAGCATTTT. The genes are TRBV19 and TRBJ1-5, with D unclear. The CDR3 runs 14 residues. Per germline, CDR1 LNHDA and CDR2 SQIVND (reference sequence). V lost 3 bases, J lost 0 bases, and 6 bases lay in between.

This chain links TRBV5-4 with TRBJ1-1, with unresolved D. Trimming took 0 bases from V and 5 from J, leaving 11 bases between them. In germline, CDR1 is SGHNT, CDR2 YYREEE (reference sequence). CDR3 length: 14 amino acids. The CDR3 protein is CASSLAPDGTEAFF. Written as DNA, the CDR3 is TGTGCCAGCAGCTTGGCCCCGGACGGAACTGAAGCTTTCTTT.

The chain employs TRBV5-1 and TRBJ2-7; maybe TRBD2 (5 bases). Trimming left V 2 bases short and J 3 bases short, with 12 bases between. The CDR3 length is 14 residues. Germline CDR1 is SGHRS and CDR2 is YFSETQ. The CDR3 DNA reads TGCGCCAGCAGCTTCAGCGGTAGCGACTACGAGCAGTACTTC. Amino acids: CASSFSGSDYEQYF.

This clone was seen once. The chain combines TRBV6-5 with TRBJ1-5, with a weak D call TRBD1 (6 bases). The germline CDR1 and CDR2 sequences are MNHEY and SVGAGI. Between the trimmed V and J ends, which lost 0 bases and 6 bases, there was a span of 12 bases. This CDR3 has 15 residues. CDR3 sequence reads: CASSYSGGEAQPQHF. The CDR3 bases are TGTGCCAGCAGTTACTCAGGGGGGGAAGCTCAGCCCCAGCATTTT.

V is TRBV2 and J is TRBJ2-1, with D perhaps matching TRBD1 (5 bases). V was clipped by 10 bases and J by 5 bases, with 12 bases between them. The germline V gene encodes CDR1 SNHLY and CDR2 FYNNEI. The CDR3 has 12 amino acids. DNA of the CDR3: TGTGCCACATCCATCAGGGACAATGAGCAGTTCTTC. Its protein product is CATSIRDNEQFF.

The chain recombines TRBV27 with TRBJ2-7; D is uncertain. The V gene lost 3 bases and the J gene lost 6 bases, with 6 bases spanning the gap. The germline gives CDR1 MNHEY, CDR2 SMNVEV (reference sequence). The CDR3 has 11 amino acids. The DNA of the CDR3 is TGTGCCAGCAGTTTTGCTGGCGAGCAGTACTTC. This codes for CASSFAGEQYF.

CDR3 loop: CASSSSGNYGYTF. The CDR3 DNA reads TGTGCCAGCAGTTCCTCAGGGAACTATGGCTACACCTTC. The J gene is TRBJ1-2, the V gene TRBV28, with D perhaps matching TRBD1 (5 bases). Trimming took off 4 bases at V and 2 bases at J, with 8 bases between the two ends. CDR1 is MDHEN, CDR2 SYDVKM, per germline. CDR3 size: 13 residues.